This T cell receptor beta chain derives from a study of OX40 agonist ivuxolimab in advanced cancers. Study-wide results and caveats: The work left the antigen specificity of expanded peripheral T cells undetermined. More expanded clones were found, on average, in CD8+ than in CD4+ T cells.

The V end lost 0 bases, the J end lost 6 bases, and 9 bases lay between the germline ends. The germline CDR1 and CDR2 sequences are LNHNV and YYDKDF (reference sequence). CDR3 length: 14 amino acids. Sequenced by immunoSEQ multiplex PCR; TCRdb stores in-frame clones only, minus some. The table has 100,000 to 110,000 clones, 80% to 95% seen once. To note about this clone: As yet, its antigen is unknown.

The sequence came from an adult with an advanced solid tumor such as melanoma, head and neck, liver or kidney cancer. The chain has TRBV15 and TRBJ1-5, with D perhaps matching TRBD1 (5 bases). Sequenced here: CD4+ or CD8+ T cells sorted from blood, sampled in a trial of the OX40 agonist ivuxolimab. CDR3 DNA sequence: TGTGCCACCAGCAGAGATCTGGGGCTTCAGCCCCAGCATTTT. Translated, it gives CATSRDLGLQPQHF. The full variable domain, completed using reference TRBV15 and TRBJ1-5, is DAMVIQNPRYQVTQFGKPVTLSCSQTLNHNVMYWYQQKSSQAPKLLFHYYDKDFNNEADTPDNFQSRRPNTSFCFLDIRSPGLGDTAMYLCATSRDLGLQPQHFGDGTRLSIL.